This T cell receptor beta chain was sequenced during a study of blood T cells in healthy people across ages. With a J-beta primer mix and a sample-barcoded 5' primer, a second PCR ran about 6 to 11 cycles. TCRdb passed the 5' RACE reads through MiXCR, listing each CDR3 protein once. The sample yields approximately 790,000 distinct CDR3 sequences, approximately 65% seen once. Those donating, healthy Caucasian individuals from Russia, were aged roughly 6 to 90. Germline V gene sequence: CDR1 LGHNA, CDR2 YSLEER. There are 13 residues in the CDR3. V was pared by 0 bases and J by 6 bases, with 5 bases between. As regards this clonotype: Its matching antigen is unknown.

The study's findings and limits: Since the PBMCs were unsorted, naive and antigen-experienced cells could not be conclusively compared. Age brought a roughly linear fall in TCR beta diversity measured per million T cells. Nothing was known about donor CMV status, and this possibly confounded expanded clonotype changes.

The TCR comes from a man younger than 40 in good health. The V and J genes are TRBV4-3 and TRBJ2-2; D is undetermined. The sequenced sample consisted of blood. Here the CDR3 reads CASSQDPPGELFF. CDR3 sequence (DNA): TGCGCCAGCAGCCAAGATCCCCCCGGGGAGCTGTTTTTT.